The 30 T cell receptor beta chains reported below all come from one sample, sequenced in a study of STAT5B mutations in CD4+ large granular lymphocyte leukemia. The assay was immunoSEQ multiplex PCR, and TCRdb's table has in-frame clones only and misses some. The sample carries about 35,000 clones, under 80% recorded once. The specimen sequenced was CD4+ T cells from blood buffy coats. The source is a human donor in good health.

The gene calls are TRBV27 and TRBJ2-7; 12 bases line up with TRBD1. V was pared by 4 bases and J by 5 bases, with 9 bases of the junction left unmatched. The CDR3 sequence is 16 residues long. Germline CDR1 and CDR2: MNHEY and SMNVEV (reference sequence). This chain's CDR3 is CASSSSGTGGLDEQYF. CDR3 bases: TGTGCCAGCAGTTCCTCAGGGACAGGGGGCCTGGACGAGCAGTACTTC.

This sequence joins TRBV7-8 and TRBJ2-1; the D gene is possibly TRBD2 (6 bases). This CDR3 is 17 amino acids long. V lost 4 bases, J lost 0 bases, and 16 bases lay in between. In germline, CDR1 is SGHVS, CDR2 FQNEAQ. Written as DNA, the CDR3 is TGTGCCAGCAGCTCGCAACTTAGCGGAACCTCCTACAATGAGCAGTTCTTC. Its protein product is CASSSQLSGTSYNEQFF.

The V gene is TRBV19, the J gene TRBJ2-1; D remains unclear. Germline V gives CDR1 LNHDA, CDR2 SQIVND (reference sequence). This CDR3 has 17 residues. V lost 7 bases and J 0 bases, leaving 19 bases between the germline ends. This CDR3 is CASIGVQSRSSYNEQFF. The CDR3 coding sequence is TGTGCCAGTATTGGAGTCCAGTCCCGGAGCTCCTACAATGAGCAGTTCTTC. The full variable domain, in which reference TRBV19 and TRBJ2-1 provide the parts outside the CDR3, is DGGITQSPKYLFRKEGQNVTLSCEQNLNHDAMYWYRQDPGQGLRLIYYSQIVNDFQKGDIAEGYSVSREKKESFPLTVTSAQKNPTAFYLCASIGVQSRSSYNEQFFGPGTRLTVL.

This clone was seen a handful of times. V usage is TRBV5-6 and J usage is TRBJ2-3; 8 bases align to TRBD1. This CDR3 comprises 15 residues. After removal of 4 bases from V and 6 bases from J, the junction contained 10 bases not matched to a gene. Per germline, CDR1 SGHDT and CDR2 YYEEEE. The DNA for the CDR3 is TGTGCCAGCAGCCTGGACAGGGATGTTCGCGATACGCAGTATTTT. Protein sequence: CASSLDRDVRDTQYF.

Comments on this clone: Other DNA sequences in the sample encode the same CDR3. The genes are TRBV5-1 and TRBJ1-1; no definite D call. V lost 3 bases and J 1 base, leaving 10 bases between the germline ends. From germline, CDR1 is SGHRS and CDR2 YFSETQ. The CDR3 runs 14 residues. The CDR3 nucleotides read TGCGCCAGCAGCTACGATACCAGGAACACTGAAGCTTTCTTT. Its translation is CASSYDTRNTEAFF.

V is TRBV5-6 and J is TRBJ1-2, with TRBD1 as a possible D gene (5 bases). The V gene's germline CDR1 is SGHDT and CDR2 YYEEEE. The germline V and J ends were trimmed by 5 bases and 8 bases, with 19 bases remaining between them. This CDR3 has 14 residues. The CDR3 here is CASRARQFREGYTF. The CDR3 DNA follows: TGTGCCAGCAGGGCACGACAGTTTCGGGAGGGCTACACCTTC. The full variable domain, in which reference TRBV5-6 and TRBJ1-2 provide the parts outside the CDR3, is DAGVTQSPTHLIKTRGQQVTLRCSPKSGHDTVSWYQQALGQGPQFIFQYYEEEERQRGNFPDRFSGHQFPNYSSELNVNALLLGDSALYLCASRARQFREGYTFGSGTRLTVV.

This clone was found a few times. The V gene is TRBV2, the J gene TRBJ2-7, with 8 positions matching TRBD1. CDR3 size: 15 residues. Germline V gives CDR1 SNHLY, CDR2 FYNNEI. V was clipped by 4 bases and J by 1 base; unmatched bases: 6. The CDR3 region is CASSGLRDRSYEQYF. CDR3 DNA: TGTGCCAGCAGTGGACTCCGGGACAGGTCCTACGAGCAGTACTTC.

The V and J genes are TRBV11-2 and TRBJ2-1; 8 positions match TRBD2. Trimming at V came to 1 base and at J to 2 bases, leaving 4 bases not matched to a gene. The CDR3 loop spans 16 amino acids. Germline CDR1 SGHAT, CDR2 FQNNGV. CDR3 coding DNA: TGTGCCAGCAGCTTAGTTACTAGCGGACCCTACAATGAGCAGTTCTTC. Encoded protein: CASSLVTSGPYNEQFF. Looking up the rest from reference TRBV11-2 and TRBJ2-1 gives the full variable domain: EAGVAQSPRYKIIEKRQSVAFWCNPISGHATLYWYQQILGQGPKLLIQFQNNGVVDDSQLPKDRFSAERLKGVDSTLKIQPAKLEDSAVYLCASSLVTSGPYNEQFFGPGTRLTVL.

This rearrangement joins TRBV4-1 to TRBJ1-1, with 9 bases identical to TRBD1. The CDR3 length is 14 residues. Per germline, CDR1 MGHRA and CDR2 YSYEKL. V trimming: 4 bases; J trimming: 5 bases; junction bases outside the gene matches: 5. The CDR3 nucleotides read TGCGCCAGCAGCCCCGGGACAGGGAGGACTGAAGCTTTCTTT. Translated, it gives CASSPGTGRTEAFF.

This clone came up a few times. V is TRBV27 and J is TRBJ2-7; D is perhaps TRBD2 (5 bases). CDR1 and CDR2 (germline): MNHEY, SMNVEV (reference sequence). This CDR3 has 14 residues. V dropped 7 bases and J dropped 7 bases, with 20 bases sitting between them. The CDR3 DNA reads as TGTGCCAGCAACCAAGCGGCCTCCTCGAGGGAGCAGTACTTC. Residues: CASNQAASSREQYF.

This clone appeared a single time. V usage is TRBV7-6 and J usage is TRBJ2-1; a weak D match, TRBD1 (6 bases). V lost 2 bases and J lost 6, with 8 bases in between. Germline V gene sequence: CDR1 SGHVS, CDR2 FNYEAQ. This CDR3 has 13 amino acids. The DNA for the CDR3 is TGTGCCAGCAGCTTATCGGACAGCAATGAGCAGTTCTTC. As protein: CASSLSDSNEQFF. Using reference TRBV7-6 and TRBJ2-1 for the parts outside the CDR3, the full variable domain is GAGVSQSPRYKVTKRGQDVALRCDPISGHVSLYWYRQALGQGPEFLTYFNYEAQQDKSGLPNDRFSAERPEGSISTLTIQRTEQRDSAMYRCASSLSDSNEQFFGPGTRLTVL.

The chain uses TRBV11-2 and TRBJ2-3; tentatively, D is TRBD2 (6 bases). V was trimmed by 5 bases and J by 0 bases, leaving 12 bases between them. The CDR3 runs to 15 residues. Germline-derived CDR1 and CDR2 are SGHAT and FQNNGV. This CDR3 reads CASSPLAVSTDTQYF. For the CDR3, the DNA is TGTGCCAGCAGCCCCTTAGCGGTGAGCACAGATACGCAGTATTTT.

The rearrangement uses TRBV6-5 and TRBJ1-5; D gene ambiguous. This CDR3 is 12 amino acids long. Germline-derived CDR1 and CDR2 are MNHEY and SVGAGI. The V end was cut by 5 bases, the J end by 11 bases, with 13 bases between. Here the CDR3 reads CASSGVGLAQHF. DNA for the CDR3: TGTGCCAGCAGTGGGGTGGGGTTGGCCCAGCATTTT.

This clone was recorded only once. The chain combines TRBV19 with TRBJ2-7; D is unresolved. Germline assignment: CDR1 LNHDA and CDR2 SQIVND (reference sequence). V was trimmed by 8 bases and J by 2 bases, leaving 13 bases between them. The CDR3 covers 13 residues. CDR3 nucleotides: TGTGCCAGTTCTTCTGGGTTTCCCTACGAGCAGTACTTC. It translates to CASSSGFPYEQYF.

The chain couples TRBV5-1 to TRBJ2-1; a possible D gene is TRBD1 (5 bases). V was trimmed by 1 base and J by 7 bases, leaving 6 bases between them. This CDR3 spans 12 amino acids. CDR1 and CDR2 (germline): SGHRS, YFSETQ. CDR3 DNA sequence: TGCGCCAGCAGCTTGCCAGGGAATGAGCAGTTCTTC. Its protein product is CASSLPGNEQFF.

V gene TRBV15 combines with J gene TRBJ2-1; TRBD1 aligns across 9 bases. With 3 bases clipped from V and 7 bases from J, the junction kept 13 bases outside the gene matches. CDR1 and CDR2 (germline): LNHNV, YYDKDF (reference sequence). The CDR3 runs to 17 residues. The DNA for the CDR3 is TGTGCCACCAGCAGGGGGCCCGGGACAGGGAGTAGGAATGAGCAGTTCTTC. Amino acids: CATSRGPGTGSRNEQFF.

This clone was detected a few times. The chain recombines TRBV7-9 with TRBJ1-4; no definite D call. This CDR3 is 14 amino acids long. The germline V gene encodes CDR1 SEHNR and CDR2 FQNEAQ (reference sequence). V lost 2 bases to trimming and J lost 8 bases, with 12 bases between them. The CDR3 nucleotides are TGTGCCAGCAGCTTATCCGGGTTGGGCGAAAAACTGTTTTTT. Amino acid sequence: CASSLSGLGEKLFF.

The CDR3 DNA reads as TGTGCCAGCAGTGAAGCCTGGGGGGGGAATTCACCCCTCCACTTT. Translation gives CASSEAWGGNSPLHF. This rearrangement joins TRBV6-1 to TRBJ1-6, with D perhaps TRBD1 (5 bases). V dropped 0 bases and J dropped 7 bases, with 10 bases sitting between them. CDR1 and CDR2 from the germline V gene are MNHNS and SASEGT. The CDR3 contains 15 residues.

The chain is built from TRBV7-9 and TRBJ1-1; TRBD1 aligns across 10 bases. Germline V gene lookup returns CDR1 SEHNR and CDR2 FQNEAQ (reference sequence). Trimming at V came to 8 bases and at J to 4 bases, leaving 4 bases not matched to a gene. The CDR3 is 13 amino acids. In DNA form, the CDR3 reads TGTGCCAGCGTTCGGACAGGGGGCACTGAAGCTTTCTTT. This gives the protein CASVRTGGTEAFF.

V and J are TRBV5-1 and TRBJ2-3; a possible D gene is TRBD2 (6 bases). Trimming removed 0 bases at V and 4 bases at J, with 12 bases between. Germline assignment: CDR1 SGHRS and CDR2 YFSETQ. The CDR3 is made up of 15 amino acids. CDR3 nucleotides: TGCGCCAGCAGCTTGGGCCAGGGAGGCGCAGATACGCAGTATTTT. Translated: CASSLGQGGADTQYF.

The rearrangement links TRBV7-2 to TRBJ1-1, with 8 bases identical to TRBD1. With 5 bases clipped from V and 4 bases from J, the junction kept 6 bases outside the gene matches. The CDR3 consists of 14 residues. Germline V gene sequence: CDR1 SGHTA, CDR2 FQGNSA. CDR3 region: CASSISGQGTEAFF. The CDR3, as DNA: TGTGCCAGCAGCATTTCAGGACAGGGCACTGAAGCTTTCTTT. Drawing the rest from reference TRBV7-2 and TRBJ1-1, the complete variable domain is GAGVSQSPSNKVTEKGKDVELRCDPISGHTALYWYRQSLGQGLEFLIYFQGNSAPDKSGLPSDRFSAERTGGSVSTLTIQRTQQEDSAVYLCASSISGQGTEAFFGQGTRLTVV.

The rearrangement joins TRBV30 to TRBJ1-2; no reliable D call. The germline V gene encodes CDR1 GTSNPN and CDR2 SVGIG (reference sequence). This CDR3 comprises 15 residues. V lost 2 bases, J lost 6 bases, and 19 bases lay in between. The CDR3 protein is CAWSQGTDLGNGYTF. In nucleotides, the CDR3 is TGTGCCTGGAGTCAAGGAACAGACTTAGGGAATGGCTACACCTTC.

The DNA of the CDR3 is TGTGCCAGCAGCGCCCGGGACAGGGGAGTCTATGGCTACACCTTC. Its translation: CASSARDRGVYGYTF. The chain links TRBV5-4 to TRBJ1-2; 10 positions match TRBD1. V trimming: 4 bases; J trimming: 4 bases; junction bases outside the gene matches: 7. The CDR3 covers 15 residues. Germline V CDR1 and CDR2: SGHNT, YYREEE (reference sequence). The variable domain in full, with the rest retrieved from reference TRBV5-4 and TRBJ1-2, is ETGVTQSPTHLIKTRGQQVTLRCSSQSGHNTVSWYQQALGQGPQFIFQYYREEENGRGNFPPRFSGLQFPNYSSELNVNALELDDSALYLCASSARDRGVYGYTFGSGTRLTVV.

The rearrangement joins TRBV2 to TRBJ2-5; TRBD2 agrees at 11 bases. The CDR3 is 16 amino acids. Trimming took 4 bases from V and 4 from J; bases not matched to a gene: 8. The germline V gene has CDR1 SNHLY and CDR2 FYNNEI. CDR3 amino acids: CASSVWVAGGGETQYF. In nucleotides, the CDR3 is TGTGCCAGCAGTGTGTGGGTAGCGGGAGGGGGAGAGACCCAGTACTTC.

The genes are TRBV6-5 and TRBJ2-7; D is unresolved. This CDR3 region has 11 residues. Germline-derived CDR1 and CDR2 are MNHEY and SVGAGI. Between the trimmed V and J ends, which lost 6 bases and 6 bases, there was a span of 9 bases. The CDR3 DNA follows: TGTGCCAGCAGCGGCCGAGGCGAGCAGTACTTC. Amino acids: CASSGRGEQYF.

The gene calls are TRBV9 and TRBJ1-6; D is uncertain. The CDR3 totals 15 residues. Germline V gene lookup returns CDR1 SGDLS and CDR2 YYNGEE. Trimming took 0 bases from V and 1 from J, leaving 5 bases between them. The chain's CDR3 is CASSVGGSYNSPLHF. For the CDR3, the DNA is TGTGCCAGCAGCGTAGGCGGTTCCTATAATTCACCCCTCCACTTT.

This rearrangement joins TRBV4-1 to TRBJ2-3, with a possible D match to TRBD1 (5 bases). There are 15 residues in the CDR3. The germline V gene encodes CDR1 MGHRA and CDR2 YSYEKL. V was pared by 2 bases and J by 0 bases, with 9 bases between. CDR3 in DNA: TGCGCCAGCAGCCAATCTCAGGGCAGCACAGATACGCAGTATTTT. Translating it yields CASSQSQGSTDTQYF.

In DNA, the CDR3 is TGCGCCAGCAGCTTGTCGGGGCAGGATTACGAGCAGTACTTC. It is translated as CASSLSGQDYEQYF. The rearrangement links TRBV5-1 to TRBJ2-7; perhaps D is TRBD1 or TRBD2 (5 bases each). V was clipped by 1 base and J by 4 bases, with 12 bases between them. The CDR3 extends over 14 amino acids. The germline V gene encodes CDR1 SGHRS and CDR2 YFSETQ.

The chain is built from TRBV2 and TRBJ1-5, with D possibly TRBD1 on 5 matching bases. Germline assignment: CDR1 SNHLY and CDR2 FYNNEI. Trimming stripped 8 bases from V and 0 bases from J, with 14 bases between. The CDR3 runs to 15 residues. CDR3 DNA sequence: TGTGCCAGCGATCCGGGACCAAATAGCAATCAGCCCCAGCATTTT. Translation gives CASDPGPNSNQPQHF.

The rearrangement joins TRBV6-1 to TRBJ2-5, with D unresolved. The CDR3 covers 14 residues. Trimming took off 6 bases at V and 11 bases at J, with 22 bases between the two ends. CDR1 is MNHNS and CDR2 is SASEGT in the germline V gene. The CDR3 loop is CASSALELPREQYF. DNA for the CDR3: TGTGCCAGCAGCGCCCTGGAACTTCCTAGAGAGCAGTACTTC.